The 30 T cell receptor beta chains below come from one sample, sequenced in a study of cytomegalovirus exposure and HLA in healthy donors (TCRdb year 2017). The library was produced with the immunoSEQ multiplex PCR assay. For the multiplex PCR, a mixture combining 60 forward primers for TCR Vbeta segments and 13 reverse primers for TCR Jbeta segments was used. In its TCRdb copy, this immuneACCESS table keeps in-frame sequences only and misses some clones. Where compared with another copy, unresolved V genes explain less than half of these, and the others have no known cause. The sample table holds about 110,000 clones, of which approximately 58% were seen once. About 2.2% of the sample is in the top ten clones. Material for sequencing was PBMCs. All receptors derive from a woman younger than 45 in good health and CMV-seronegative.

The genes are TRBV19 and TRBJ2-7, with D maybe TRBD1 (5 bases). This CDR3 spans 13 amino acids. Deletions cut 9 bases from V and 0 bases from J, with 12 bases between. CDR1 LNHDA and CDR2 SQIVND come from the germline V gene (reference sequence). CDR3 loop: CASQDTSSYEQYF. The CDR3 DNA sequence: TGTGCCAGCCAGGACACTTCCTCCTACGAGCAGTACTTC.

This sequence joins TRBV7-2 and TRBJ2-3; D gene ambiguous. The ends were cut back, 5 bases at V and 6 bases at J, with 6 bases in the middle. The CDR3 sequence is 11 residues long. CDR1 SGHTA and CDR2 FQGNSA come from the germline V gene. This CDR3 is CASSQADTQYF. The CDR3 nucleotides are TGTGCCAGCAGCCAGGCGGATACGCAGTATTTT.

The chain couples TRBV11-2 to TRBJ2-3; TRBD1 is a possible D gene (5 bases). Germline CDR1 reads SGHAT; CDR2 reads FQNNGV. V was shortened by 6 bases and J by 4 bases, with 11 bases between the two germline ends. The CDR3 loop spans 13 amino acids. This CDR3 is CASSRARADTQYF. The CDR3 DNA reads as TGTGCCAGCAGTAGGGCCAGGGCAGATACGCAGTATTTT.

This sequence joins TRBV27 and TRBJ2-1; perhaps TRBD2 as D (6 bases). Looked up from germline, CDR1 is MNHEY and CDR2 is SMNVEV (reference sequence). The CDR3 is 14 residues long. Deletions cut 2 bases from V and 3 bases from J, with 8 bases between. CDR3 bases: TGTGCCAGCAGTTTAGGGGACTTCTACAATGAGCAGTTCTTC. Amino acids: CASSLGDFYNEQFF.

The chain carries TRBV7-9 and TRBJ2-1, with 11 bases identical to TRBD2. In germline, CDR1 is SEHNR, CDR2 FQNEAQ (reference sequence). Trimming at V came to 3 bases and at J to 8 bases, leaving 9 bases not matched to a gene. The CDR3 has 16 residues. The CDR3 protein is CASSFPTSGSFDEQFF. The DNA for the CDR3 is TGTGCCAGCAGCTTTCCAACTAGCGGGAGTTTCGATGAGCAGTTCTTC.

V and J are TRBV6-6 and TRBJ2-1; 14 bases are shared with TRBD2. The CDR3 covers 13 residues. CDR1 is MNHNY, CDR2 SVGAGI, per germline (reference sequence). The V gene end was trimmed by 6 bases and the J gene end by 16 bases; junction bases not matched to a gene: 8. The CDR3 nucleotides read TGTGCCAGCAGACCGGGACTAGCGGGAGACTTATTCTTC. This gives the protein CASRPGLAGDLFF.

J is TRBJ1-5 and V is TRBV11-2; 7 bases agree with TRBD1. The junction had 4 bases not matched to a gene; V was cut back by 5 bases and J by 3 bases. The CDR3 has 14 residues. Germline loops: CDR1 SGHAT, CDR2 FQNNGV. The CDR3 sequence: CASSLQGNNQPQHF. CDR3 nucleotide sequence: TGTGCCAGCAGCCTACAGGGGAACAATCAGCCCCAGCATTTT.

This chain uses TRBV28 with TRBJ2-5; 8 positions match TRBD2. The CDR3 sequence is 15 residues long. The V gene's germline CDR1 is MDHEN and CDR2 SYDVKM. Trimming cost V 5 bases and J 2 bases; bases outside gene matches: 7. This CDR3 reads CASSVTGGAQETQYF. CDR3 in DNA: TGTGCCAGCAGTGTCACGGGGGGGGCTCAAGAGACCCAGTACTTC.

This rearrangement joins TRBV28 to TRBJ2-7; 8 bases map to TRBD1. V was pared by 6 bases and J by 4 bases, with 8 bases of the junction left unmatched. CDR3 size: 14 residues. Germline values: CDR1 MDHEN, CDR2 SYDVKM. The CDR3: CASRGTGLSYEQYF. Here the CDR3 DNA reads TGTGCCAGCAGGGGGACAGGTCTCAGTTACGAGCAGTACTTC.

The chain joins TRBV5-4 to TRBJ2-1, with 8 bases that match TRBD2. This CDR3 is 16 amino acids long. The junction had 12 bases not matched to a gene; V was cut back by 3 bases and J by 7 bases. In germline, CDR1 is SGHNT, CDR2 YYREEE (reference sequence). DNA of the CDR3: TGTGCCAGCAGCTCCACCGGGAGGGCCTACAAGAATGAGCAGTTCTTC. This encodes CASSSTGRAYKNEQFF.

The rearrangement links TRBV28 to TRBJ1-2; no definite D call. The CDR3 sequence is 14 residues long. V lost 3 bases, J lost 7 bases, and 15 bases lay in between. Germline V gives CDR1 MDHEN, CDR2 SYDVKM. CDR3 in amino acids: CASSFAAKSGGYTF. As DNA, the CDR3 is TGTGCCAGCAGTTTCGCAGCAAAAAGCGGTGGCTACACCTTC.

The chain is built from TRBV5-1 and TRBJ1-2; tentative D call: TRBD1 (5 bases). The V gene's germline CDR1 is SGHRS and CDR2 YFSETQ. Trimming shortened V by 4 bases and J by 0 bases, and 10 bases separated the two germline ends. This CDR3 region has 14 residues. The CDR3 region has the DNA TGCGCCAGCAGCCCGGGGGACCCTAACTATGGCTACACCTTC. Translation gives CASSPGDPNYGYTF.

This chain's CDR3 is CASSLSGGGGFGELFF. CDR3 DNA: TGTGCCAGCAGCTTATCCGGGGGCGGGGGCTTCGGGGAGCTGTTTTTT. The rearrangement joins TRBV11-2 to TRBJ2-2; D might be TRBD2 (7 bases). CDR1 and CDR2 from the germline V gene are SGHAT and FQNNGV. The CDR3 length is 16 residues. Trimming stripped 2 bases from V and 7 bases from J, with 17 bases between.

The chain has TRBV6-1 and TRBJ1-5; no reliable D call. V was trimmed by 6 bases and J by 7 bases, leaving 13 bases between them. Germline-derived CDR1 and CDR2 are MNHNS and SASEGT. The CDR3 runs 13 residues. CDR3 residues: CASRSTGIQPQHF. In nucleotides, the CDR3 is TGTGCCAGCAGGTCCACCGGGATCCAGCCCCAGCATTTT.

The CDR3 coding sequence is TGTGCCAGCAGTTCGGGGGTCTACTCTGGAAACACCATATATTTT. As protein: CASSSGVYSGNTIYF. The chain carries TRBV27 and TRBJ1-3, with D possibly TRBD1 on 5 matching bases. CDR3 length equals 15 residues. In germline, CDR1 is MNHEY, CDR2 SMNVEV (reference sequence). The ends were cut back, 4 bases at V and 0 bases at J, with 10 bases in the middle.

The V call is TRBV4-2, the J call TRBJ2-1, with D perhaps matching TRBD2 (5 bases). Trimming left V 0 bases short and J 6 bases short, with 30 bases between. CDR3 length: 21 residues. Germline-derived CDR1 and CDR2 are LGHNA and YNFKEQ. CDR3 region: CASSQEISWASSYPTGNEQFF. As DNA, the CDR3 is TGTGCCAGCAGCCAAGAAATCTCTTGGGCTAGCTCTTACCCTACGGGCAATGAGCAGTTCTTC.

The rearrangement joins TRBV28 to TRBJ1-2, with 9 bases that match TRBD1. The CDR3 loop spans 13 amino acids. CDR1 and CDR2 (germline): MDHEN, SYDVKM. The V and J ends lost 2 bases and 8 bases, in that order; junction bases with no gene match: 3. The CDR3 coding sequence is TGTGCCAGCAGTTTAGGGACAGGGCGGGGCTACACCTTC. Translating gives CASSLGTGRGYTF.

Here the CDR3 DNA reads TGTGCCAGTAGTATACAGGGAACGACACCGCGCTATGGCTACACCTTC. Translation: CASSIQGTTPRYGYTF. This chain connects TRBV19 to TRBJ1-2; D possibly corresponds to TRBD1 (5 bases). This CDR3 contains 16 residues. The ends were cut back, 2 bases at V and 4 bases at J, with 17 bases in the middle. Germline lookup yields CDR1 LNHDA and CDR2 SQIVND (reference sequence).

The chain recombines TRBV11-2 with TRBJ1-4, with unresolved D. Per the germline V gene, CDR1 is SGHAT and CDR2 is FQNNGV. This CDR3 comprises 13 residues. V was shortened by 1 base and J by 8 bases, with 8 bases between the two germline ends. The CDR3 sequence is CASSLASQEKLFF. DNA of the CDR3: TGTGCCAGCAGCTTAGCCAGTCAGGAAAAACTGTTTTTT.

V gene TRBV30 combines with J gene TRBJ1-2; D perhaps matches TRBD1 (6 bases). CDR3 length equals 15 residues. Germline assignment: CDR1 GTSNPN and CDR2 SVGIG (reference sequence). The V end was cut by 3 bases, the J end by 9 bases, with 23 bases between. The CDR3 region is CAWSATGQGMVRYTF. As DNA, the CDR3 is TGTGCCTGGAGCGCCACGGGACAAGGGATGGTTCGCTACACCTTC.

With respect to this clone: The junction departs from the called germline gene at one end, perhaps through a read error. The rearrangement uses TRBV6-5 and TRBJ2-1; 10 bases agree with TRBD2. The V gene's germline CDR1 is MNHEY and CDR2 SVGAGI. This CDR3 comprises 16 residues. CDR3 bases: TGTGCCAGCAGTTACCTACCTAGCGGGAGCGACAACGAGCAGTTCTTC. This sequence encodes CASSYLPSGSDNEQFF.

This chain joins TRBV11-2 and TRBJ2-1; 8 bases fit TRBD1. The junction had 11 bases not matched to a gene; V was cut back by 6 bases and J by 7 bases. This CDR3 is built from 15 residues. CDR1 and CDR2 (germline): SGHAT, FQNNGV. This CDR3 reads CASRNLQGVGNEQFF. The CDR3 coding sequence is TGTGCCAGCAGGAACCTACAGGGGGTTGGTAATGAGCAGTTCTTC.

Only one count was recorded for this clone. In DNA, the CDR3 is TGTGCCAGCAGCCCTGGGGCGGGGACTTTGGCTTTCTTT. This translates into CASSPGAGTLAFF. V is TRBV5-6 and J is TRBJ1-1, with D perhaps matching TRBD1 (5 bases). This CDR3 is 13 amino acids long. Germline CDR1 is SGHDT and CDR2 is YYEEEE. V lost 4 bases to trimming and J lost 11 bases, with 18 bases between them. Complete variable domain (other parts from reference TRBV5-6 and TRBJ1-1): DAGVTQSPTHLIKTRGQQVTLRCSPKSGHDTVSWYQQALGQGPQFIFQYYEEEERQRGNFPDRFSGHQFPNYSSELNVNALLLGDSALYLCASSPGAGTLAFFGQGTRLTVV.

V usage is TRBV15 and J usage is TRBJ2-5, with D possibly being TRBD1 (6 bases). The closer fit of TRBJ2-7 to the DNA end suggests the J call may be wrong. CDR3 length equals 14 residues. Germline loops: CDR1 LNHNV, CDR2 YYDKDF (reference sequence). Here the CDR3 DNA reads TGTGCCACCAAGCCCGACAGGTCAAACTACGAGCAGTACTTC. Amino acids: CATKPDRSNYEQYF.

This chain joins TRBV5-6 and TRBJ2-7, with 8 bases that match TRBD2. The CDR3 is 16 residues long. Germline values: CDR1 SGHDT, CDR2 YYEEEE. V lost 4 bases and J lost 3; bases outside the gene matches: 12. Written as DNA, the CDR3 is TGTGCCAGCAGCGCCCCACTGAGCGGGAGTGTCTACGAGCAGTACTTC. It encodes CASSAPLSGSVYEQYF.

The V and J genes are TRBV19 and TRBJ2-1; TRBD1 matches 9 bases. This CDR3 spans 18 amino acids. Germline CDR1 reads LNHDA; CDR2 reads SQIVND (reference sequence). The trim removed 5 bases at V and 4 bases at J, leaving 15 bases unmatched. The CDR3: CASSLRTGAAFIYNEQFF. The CDR3 DNA is TGTGCCAGTAGTTTACGGACAGGGGCCGCCTTCATATACAATGAGCAGTTCTTC.

In nucleotides, the CDR3 is TGTGCCAGCAGCCAAGAGGCTAGCGGGTTCTACGAGCAGTACTTC. This codes for CASSQEASGFYEQYF. The J gene is TRBJ2-7, the V gene TRBV4-2; TRBD2 agrees at 8 bases. The germline gives CDR1 LGHNA, CDR2 YNFKEQ. The CDR3 is made up of 15 amino acids. V gave up 0 bases and J gave up 3 bases; unmatched junction bases: 4.

The J gene is TRBJ1-5, the V gene TRBV5-6; D is possibly TRBD1 (5 bases). Germline V gene lookup returns CDR1 SGHDT and CDR2 YYEEEE. V was shortened by 3 bases and J by 7 bases, with 17 bases between the two germline ends. CDR3 length: 15 residues. The CDR3 loop reads CASSWGRNSTQPQHF. The CDR3 region has the DNA TGTGCCAGCAGCTGGGGGAGGAACTCTACCCAGCCCCAGCATTTT.

The chain links TRBV16 to TRBJ1-1; D gene uncertain. This CDR3 region has 12 residues. V lost 2 bases to trimming and J lost 6 bases, with 7 bases between them. Looked up from germline, CDR1 is KGHSY and CDR2 is FQNENV. The CDR3 is CASSQMRAEAFF. The CDR3 nucleotides read TGTGCCAGCAGCCAAATGAGGGCTGAAGCTTTCTTT. The entire variable domain, with the rest obtained from reference TRBV16 and TRBJ1-1, is as follows: GEEVAQTPKHLVRGEGQKAKLYCAPIKGHSYVFWYQQVLKNEFKFLISFQNENVFDETGMPKERFSAKCLPNSPCSLEIQATKLEDSAVYFCASSQMRAEAFFGQGTRLTVV.

This clone is a singleton in its sample. The chain employs TRBV19 and TRBJ1-1; 7 bases agree with TRBD1. CDR3 length: 15 amino acids. Germline trimming cut 9 bases from V and 3 bases from J; bases unmatched to any gene: 13. Per the germline V gene, CDR1 is LNHDA and CDR2 is SQIVND (reference sequence). The CDR3: CASRQGTLVYTEAFF. In DNA, the CDR3 is TGTGCCAGCCGACAGGGAACACTGGTCTACACTGAAGCTTTCTTT. The full variable domain, with the rest looked up from reference TRBV19 and TRBJ1-1, is DGGITQSPKYLFRKEGQNVTLSCEQNLNHDAMYWYRQDPGQGLRLIYYSQIVNDFQKGDIAEGYSVSREKKESFPLTVTSAQKNPTAFYLCASRQGTLVYTEAFFGQGTRLTVV.